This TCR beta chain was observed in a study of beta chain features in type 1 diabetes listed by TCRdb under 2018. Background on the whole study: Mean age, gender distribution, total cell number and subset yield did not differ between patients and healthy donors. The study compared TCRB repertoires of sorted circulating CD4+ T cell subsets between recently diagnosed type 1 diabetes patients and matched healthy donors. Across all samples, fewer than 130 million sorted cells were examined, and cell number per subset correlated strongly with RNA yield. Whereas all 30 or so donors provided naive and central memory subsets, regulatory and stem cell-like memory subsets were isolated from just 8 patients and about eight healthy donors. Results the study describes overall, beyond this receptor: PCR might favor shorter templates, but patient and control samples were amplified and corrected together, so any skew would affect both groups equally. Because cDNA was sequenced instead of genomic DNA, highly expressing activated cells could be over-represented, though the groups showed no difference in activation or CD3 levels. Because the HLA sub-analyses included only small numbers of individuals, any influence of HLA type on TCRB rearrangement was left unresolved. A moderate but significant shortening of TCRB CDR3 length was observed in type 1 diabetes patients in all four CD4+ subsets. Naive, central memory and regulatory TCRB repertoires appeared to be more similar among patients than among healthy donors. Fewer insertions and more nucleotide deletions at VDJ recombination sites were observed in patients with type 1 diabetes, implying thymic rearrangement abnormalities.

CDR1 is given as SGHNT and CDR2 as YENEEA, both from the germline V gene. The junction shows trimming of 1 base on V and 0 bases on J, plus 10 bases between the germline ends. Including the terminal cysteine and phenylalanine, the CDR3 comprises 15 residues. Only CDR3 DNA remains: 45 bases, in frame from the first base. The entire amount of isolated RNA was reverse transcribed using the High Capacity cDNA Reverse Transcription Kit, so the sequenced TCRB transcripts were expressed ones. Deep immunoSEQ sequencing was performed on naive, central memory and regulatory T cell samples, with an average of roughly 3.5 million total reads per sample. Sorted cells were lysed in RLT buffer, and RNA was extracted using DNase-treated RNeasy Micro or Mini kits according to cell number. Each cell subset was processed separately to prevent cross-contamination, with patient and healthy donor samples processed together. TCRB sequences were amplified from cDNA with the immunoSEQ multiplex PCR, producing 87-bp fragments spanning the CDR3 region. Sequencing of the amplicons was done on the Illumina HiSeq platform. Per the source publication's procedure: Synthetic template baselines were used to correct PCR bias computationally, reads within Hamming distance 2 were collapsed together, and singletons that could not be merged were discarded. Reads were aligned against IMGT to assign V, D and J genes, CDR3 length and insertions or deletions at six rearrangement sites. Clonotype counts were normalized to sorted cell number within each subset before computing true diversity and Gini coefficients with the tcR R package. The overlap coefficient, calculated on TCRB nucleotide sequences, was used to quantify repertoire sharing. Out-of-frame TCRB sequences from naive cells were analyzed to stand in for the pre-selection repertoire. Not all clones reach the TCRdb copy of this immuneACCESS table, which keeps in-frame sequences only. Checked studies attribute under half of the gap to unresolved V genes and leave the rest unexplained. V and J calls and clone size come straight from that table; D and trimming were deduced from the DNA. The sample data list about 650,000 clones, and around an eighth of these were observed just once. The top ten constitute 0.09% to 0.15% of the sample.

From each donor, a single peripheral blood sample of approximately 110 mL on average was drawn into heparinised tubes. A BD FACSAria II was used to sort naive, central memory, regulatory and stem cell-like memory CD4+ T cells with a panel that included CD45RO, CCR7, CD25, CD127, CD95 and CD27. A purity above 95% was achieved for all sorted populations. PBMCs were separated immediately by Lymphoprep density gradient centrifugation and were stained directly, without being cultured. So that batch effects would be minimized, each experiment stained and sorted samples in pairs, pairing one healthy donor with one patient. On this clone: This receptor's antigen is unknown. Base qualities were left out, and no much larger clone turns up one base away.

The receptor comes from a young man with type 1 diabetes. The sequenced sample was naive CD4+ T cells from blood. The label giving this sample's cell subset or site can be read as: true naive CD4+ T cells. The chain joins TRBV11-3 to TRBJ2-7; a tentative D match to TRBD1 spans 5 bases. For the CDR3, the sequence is CASSLGPGFSYEQYF. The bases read TGTGCCAGCAGCTTAGGGCCAGGGTTCTCCTACGAGCAGTACTTC.